Reported below is one T cell receptor beta chain. Its antigen is unidentified. The data were obtained in a study of cytomegalovirus exposure and HLA in healthy donors. The CDR3 runs to 14 residues. Germline V gives CDR1 ENHRY, CDR2 SYGVKD. J lost 6 bases, V lost 7 bases, and 7 bases had no gene match. Regarding the study as a whole: Earlier analysis looked at TCR beta V segments, and most were productive about 90% or about 30% of the time.

The primer mix had 60 Vbeta and 13 Jbeta primers. Clones were read by immunoSEQ multiplex PCR, and TCRdb kept only the in-frame ones, dropping some. The data contain some 140,000 clones, roughly three quarters of them singletons. The sample consisted of PBMCs. The rearrangement uses TRBV10-3 and TRBJ2-3; 10 bases are a match to TRBD1. The TCR comes from a woman under 30 in good health and CMV-seronegative. CDR3 sequence reads: CAIKSTGGVDTQYF. The CDR3 DNA reads as TGTGCCATCAAATCGACAGGGGGCGTGGATACGCAGTATTTT.